The 18 T cell receptor beta chains given below trace back to one sample, sequenced in a study of T cell repertoires in aging, cancer and after chemotherapy (dated by TCRdb to between 2017 and 2020). Sequencing instrument: Illumina MiSeq. Rearranged TRB sequences spanning V, D and J segments were amplified by multiplex touch-down PCR using a mixed TRB-A/B primer pool. Clones were called with MiXCR by TCRdb after fastp trimmed the public reads at Q25, and only in-frame beta chains were retained. Each CDR3 protein gets just one entry, which takes the most common genes and DNA from the rows behind it. Recorded for this sample are around 9,500 distinct CDR3 sequences; more than 50% of them occurred a single time. The top ten hold 20% of the sample. Genomic DNA extracted from peripheral blood, rather than sorted cells or RNA, was used as the source for amplification of TCR beta rearrangements. Sequencing input: blood. The receptors were sampled from a human donor in good health.

The chain employs TRBV12-3 or TRBV12-4 and TRBJ2-1; D is unclear. V lost 5 bases to trimming and J lost 9 bases, with 11 bases between them. There are 12 residues in the CDR3. Written as DNA, the CDR3 is TGTGCCAGCAGTATTAGCAGTCGTGAGCAGTTCTTC. It is translated as CASSISSREQFF.

The rearrangement uses TRBV13 and TRBJ2-7; D might be TRBD1 (7 bases). Trimming removed 4 bases from V and 1 base from J, with 20 bases in between. CDR3 length: 17 residues. CDR1 PRHDT and CDR2 FYEKMQ come from the germline V gene (reference sequence). For the CDR3, the DNA is TGTGCCAGCAGCTCGCTGGGCCGACAGGGAGGTTCCTACGAGCAGTACTTC. As protein: CASSSLGRQGGSYEQYF.

This rearrangement joins TRBV15 to TRBJ2-1, with D perhaps TRBD2 (6 bases). V dropped 5 bases and J dropped 2 bases, with 16 bases sitting between them. Germline loops: CDR1 LNHNV, CDR2 YYDKDF (reference sequence). The CDR3 length is 16 residues. The CDR3 DNA reads TGTGCCACCAGCCCTACAACGGGGGTCCCCTACAATGAGCAGTTCTTC. Its translation: CATSPTTGVPYNEQFF.

The gene calls are TRBV6-1 and TRBJ2-5, with D unresolved. V lost 5 bases and J lost 1, with 11 bases in between. The germline V gene has CDR1 MNHNS and CDR2 SASEGT. CDR3 size: 14 residues. CDR3 amino acids: CASSYSESQETQYF. DNA of the CDR3: TGTGCCAGCAGTTACTCGGAAAGCCAAGAGACCCAGTACTTC.

The chain uses TRBV12-3 or TRBV12-4 and TRBJ2-3, with D hard to call. Trimming left V 5 bases short and J 0 bases short, with 15 bases between. CDR3 length equals 16 residues. CDR3 in amino acids: CASSEVGPLSTDTQYF. The DNA of the CDR3 is TGTGCCAGCAGTGAAGTCGGACCCCTTAGCACAGATACGCAGTATTTT.

The CDR3 DNA reads TGTGCCAGTAGTTTCCGGACAGGGACAGATCAGCCCCAGCATTTT. Its translation: CASSFRTGTDQPQHF. The chain has TRBV19 and TRBJ1-5, with 8 bases lining up with TRBD1. The CDR3 consists of 15 residues. CDR1 LNHDA and CDR2 SQIVND come from the germline V gene (reference sequence). Unmatched junction bases numbered 8, after V lost 5 bases and J lost 5 bases.

Only a few counts were recorded for this clonotype. The chain is built from TRBV11-1 and TRBJ2-3, with TRBD1 matching 8 bases. V shed 4 bases and J 6 bases; nucleotides not matched to a gene: 6. This CDR3 region has 14 residues. CDR1 is SGHAT, CDR2 FQDESV, per germline (reference sequence). CDR3 loop: CASSSPDREDTQYF. DNA of the CDR3: TGTGCCAGCAGCTCCCCGGACAGGGAGGATACGCAGTATTTT.

The J gene is TRBJ1-4, the V gene TRBV18, with a weak D call TRBD1 (5 bases). V lost 1 base to trimming and J lost 7 bases, with 10 bases between them. The germline gives CDR1 KGHSH, CDR2 LQKENI. The CDR3 is made up of 14 amino acids. This CDR3 is CASSPLRGGEKLFF. CDR3 nucleotides: TGTGCCAGCTCACCACTACGGGGGGGTGAAAAACTGTTTTTT. Using reference TRBV18 and TRBJ1-4 for the parts outside the CDR3, the full variable domain is NAGVMQNPRHLVRRRGQEARLRCSPMKGHSHVYWYRQLPEEGLKFMVYLQKENIIDESGMPKERFSAEFPKEGPSILRIQQVVRGDSAAYFCASSPLRGGEKLFFGSGTQLSVL.

This clonotype has more than one count but fewer than ten. V gene TRBV7-6 combines with J gene TRBJ2-1, with 11 bases lining up with TRBD2. CDR1 SGHVS and CDR2 FNYEAQ come from the germline V gene. After removal of 7 bases from V and 0 bases from J, the junction contained 5 bases not matched to a gene. This CDR3 spans 16 amino acids. CDR3 residues: CASTTTSGNSYNEQFF. The CDR3 region has the DNA TGTGCCAGCACCACGACTAGCGGGAACTCCTACAATGAGCAGTTCTTC.

The table lists this clonotype with a count of one. The V call is TRBV6-1, the J call TRBJ2-2, with D maybe TRBD1 (5 bases). The V and J ends lost 7 bases and 6 bases respectively, with 21 bases between them. The CDR3 runs 16 residues. Per the germline V gene, CDR1 is MNHNS and CDR2 is SASEGT. CDR3: CASILLGREWAGELFF. CDR3 coding DNA: TGTGCCAGCATCTTACTCGGCAGGGAATGGGCCGGGGAGCTGTTTTTT.

The genes are TRBV30 and TRBJ2-6, with a possible D match to TRBD1 (6 bases). Germline lookup yields CDR1 GTSNPN and CDR2 SVGIG (reference sequence). Trimming pared 3 bases from V and 2 bases from J, leaving 17 bases between. CDR3 length: 17 residues. CDR3 in amino acids: CAWRVRLTGPGANVLTF. In DNA, the CDR3 is TGTGCCTGGAGGGTACGGCTCACAGGGCCTGGGGCCAACGTCCTGACTTTC.

The rearrangement joins TRBV6-5 to TRBJ1-1, with TRBD1 matching 7 bases. J gave up 5 bases and V 8 bases, and 5 bases lay outside the gene matches. The CDR3 runs 12 residues. Germline-derived CDR1 and CDR2 are MNHEY and SVGAGI. CDR3: CASSQGGTEAFF. CDR3 in DNA: TGTGCCAGCTCTCAGGGGGGTACTGAAGCTTTCTTT.

The genes are TRBV6-5 and TRBJ2-6; possibly TRBD1 or TRBD2 for D (6 bases each). Germline V gene sequence: CDR1 MNHEY, CDR2 SVGAGI. V lost 7 bases and J 2 bases, leaving 12 bases between the germline ends. The CDR3 covers 15 residues. The CDR3, as DNA: TGTGCCAGCAAGAGAAGGGGGGCTGGGGCCAACGTCCTGACTTTC. This sequence encodes CASKRRGAGANVLTF.

The chain combines TRBV20-1 with TRBJ2-7; 15 bases map to TRBD2. J gave up 5 bases and V 4 bases, and 12 bases lay outside the gene matches. This CDR3 comprises 17 residues. Germline values: CDR1 DFQATT, CDR2 SNEGSKA (reference sequence). CDR3 bases: TGCAGTGCTACACCACCAGGACTAGCGGGAGGGGTCGACGAGCAGTACTTC. Translating gives CSATPPGLAGGVDEQYF.

The chain links TRBV12-3 or TRBV12-4 to TRBJ1-2; tentatively, D is TRBD1 (5 bases). V dropped 3 bases and J dropped 7 bases, with 12 bases sitting between them. The length of the CDR3 is 13 residues. CDR3 loop: CASSFGGFGGYTF. The CDR3, as DNA: TGTGCCAGCAGTTTTGGGGGTTTCGGTGGCTACACCTTC.

This clonotype was picked up a small number of times. The V call is TRBV6-5, the J call TRBJ1-2; a weak D match, TRBD1 (6 bases). This CDR3 region has 15 residues. The germline V gene has CDR1 MNHEY and CDR2 SVGAGI. V was trimmed by 8 bases and J by 4 bases, leaving 20 bases between them. The CDR3 region is CASFTWTVSSYGYTF. The CDR3 DNA reads TGTGCCAGCTTTACCTGGACAGTCTCGTCCTATGGCTACACCTTC.

This clonotype has more than one count but fewer than ten. The genes are TRBV6-5 and TRBJ1-4, with D hard to call. Trimming took 0 bases from V and 8 from J, leaving 4 bases between them. CDR1 MNHEY and CDR2 SVGAGI come from the germline V gene. CDR3 size: 12 residues. CDR3 loop: CASSYSGEKLFF. CDR3 sequence (DNA): TGTGCCAGCAGTTACTCAGGGGAAAAACTGTTTTTT.

This clonotype was counted a few times. The V and J genes are TRBV29-1 and TRBJ1-1, with D tentatively TRBD1 (6 bases). The CDR3 is 14 amino acids. The germline gives CDR1 SQVTM, CDR2 ANQGSEA. The V end lost 6 bases, the J end lost 4 bases, and 18 bases lay between the germline ends. CDR3 DNA sequence: TGCAGCGTCCAAAGGACAGTAGGCCGCACTGAAGCTTTCTTT. Its translation: CSVQRTVGRTEAFF.